These 19 T cell receptor beta chains were all obtained from the same sample, sequenced in a study of CD8+ T cells in alopecia areata. RNA was extracted and reverse transcribed into cDNA as the sequencing template. Profiled with immunoSEQ multiplex PCR; TCRdb holds only in-frame clones, not every one. Here the sample spans about 74,000 clones, roughly 30% being singletons. The sample's treatment: oral pan-JAK inhibitor, 5-10 mg twice daily. The sample was CD8+ T cells sorted from blood, taken at week 4, from a patient treated with tofacitinib. The receptor set was obtained from a human donor with alopecia areata.

The CDR3 here is CASSPTLYSGSSHNEQFF. For the CDR3, the DNA is TGCGCCAGCAGCCCCACTCTCTATAGCGGGAGTTCGCACAATGAGCAGTTCTTC. The V gene is TRBV5-1, the J gene TRBJ2-1; TRBD2 matches at 9 bases. Germline V gene data show CDR1 as SGHRS and CDR2 as YFSETQ. The CDR3 runs 18 residues. The V and J ends lost 4 bases and 5 bases, in that order; junction bases with no gene match: 16.

The rearrangement links TRBV30 to TRBJ2-1; 11 bases agree with TRBD2. Trimming removed 2 bases from V and 2 bases from J; junction bases left unmatched: 8. Germline loops: CDR1 GTSNPN, CDR2 SVGIG (reference sequence). The CDR3 runs to 17 residues. The CDR3: CAWSPTSGRTPYNEQFF. The CDR3 DNA reads as TGTGCCTGGAGTCCCACTAGCGGGAGAACACCCTACAATGAGCAGTTCTTC.

CDR3 loop: CASSLQSLNEQFF. The CDR3 DNA follows: TGTGCCAGCAGCTTGCAAAGTCTCAATGAGCAGTTCTTC. The genes are TRBV28 and TRBJ2-1, with D uncertain. Between the trimmed V and J ends, which lost 6 bases and 6 bases, there was a span of 12 bases. This CDR3 is built from 13 residues. Germline V gene lookup returns CDR1 MDHEN and CDR2 SYDVKM.

DNA for the CDR3: TGCAGCGCCTGGGACCCCTACGAGCAGTACTTC. Its translation is CSAWDPYEQYF. The J gene is TRBJ2-7, the V gene TRBV29-1; D is possibly TRBD1 or TRBD2 (5 bases each). Germline loops: CDR1 SQVTM, CDR2 ANQGSEA. This CDR3 contains 11 residues. The V end lost 7 bases, the J end lost 2 bases, and 9 bases lay between the germline ends.

The rearrangement links TRBV5-6 to TRBJ2-3; 11 bases match TRBD2. Trimming at V came to 1 base and at J to 4 bases, leaving 14 bases not matched to a gene. CDR1 and CDR2 (germline): SGHDT, YYEEEE. The CDR3 is made up of 19 amino acids. The CDR3 here is CASSLYYGGTSGRADTQYF. In DNA form, the CDR3 reads TGTGCCAGCAGCTTGTATTATGGGGGAACTAGCGGGAGAGCAGATACGCAGTATTTT.

This clone was seen a handful of times. The chain recombines TRBV15 with TRBJ2-1; 7 bases align to TRBD2. Germline V gene sequence: CDR1 LNHNV, CDR2 YYDKDF (reference sequence). Trimming removed 4 bases from V and 0 bases from J; junction bases left unmatched: 3. The CDR3 is made up of 15 amino acids. CDR3 nucleotide sequence: TGTGCCACCAGCACAGGACTAGGCTCCTACAATGAGCAGTTCTTC. Amino acid sequence: CATSTGLGSYNEQFF.

The CDR3 sequence is CSVEDRVGGYTF. CDR3 in DNA: TGCAGCGTTGAAGATCGGGTCGGCGGCTACACCTTC. The V and J genes are TRBV29-1 and TRBJ1-2; no clear D gene. The CDR3 sequence is 12 residues long. CDR1 is SQVTM, CDR2 ANQGSEA, per germline. Trimming pared 0 bases from V and 8 bases from J, leaving 10 bases between. The entire variable domain, with the rest obtained from reference TRBV29-1 and TRBJ1-2, is as follows: SAVISQKPSRDICQRGTSLTIQCQVDSQVTMMFWYRQQPGQSLTLIATANQGSEATYESGFVIDKFPISRPNLTFSTLTVSNMSPEDSSIYLCSVEDRVGGYTFGSGTRLTVV.

In its sample, this clone was seen a few times. This chain links TRBV25-1 with TRBJ2-5; 7 nucleotides match TRBD2. The ends lost 4 bases at V and 2 bases at J; junction bases unmatched: 7. CDR1 and CDR2 from the germline V gene are MGHDK and SYGVNS. The length of the CDR3 is 15 residues. The CDR3 DNA reads TGTGCCAGCAGTGGAATGGGACTACCACAAGAGACCCAGTACTTC. This codes for CASSGMGLPQETQYF.

Only a few counts were recorded for this clone. The V and J genes are TRBV30 and TRBJ2-7; D call uncertain. The CDR3 is 13 amino acids. Germline lookup yields CDR1 GTSNPN and CDR2 SVGIG (reference sequence). The V gene lost 0 bases and the J gene lost 2 bases, with 8 bases spanning the gap. DNA for the CDR3: TGTGCCTGGAGTGTTGGAGCTGCCTACGAGCAGTACTTC. It codes for CAWSVGAAYEQYF.

The gene calls are TRBV15 and TRBJ2-2; D remains ambiguous. The germline V gene encodes CDR1 LNHNV and CDR2 YYDKDF (reference sequence). The V end was cut by 1 base, the J end by 5 bases, with 2 bases between. The CDR3 is 12 residues long. CDR3 residues: CATSRGTGELFF. Here the CDR3 DNA reads TGTGCCACCAGCAGAGGGACCGGGGAGCTGTTTTTT.

The V and J genes are TRBV29-1 and TRBJ2-1; tentatively, D is TRBD2 (5 bases). Germline lookup yields CDR1 SQVTM and CDR2 ANQGSEA. The V gene lost 7 bases and the J gene lost 7 bases, with 14 bases spanning the gap. The CDR3 extends over 12 amino acids. The CDR3 sequence: CSGNTGLNEQFF. The CDR3 coding sequence is TGCAGCGGGAACACCGGACTGAATGAGCAGTTCTTC.

This sequence joins TRBV19 and TRBJ2-6, with D possibly being TRBD2 (6 bases). Germline V lookup: CDR1 LNHDA, CDR2 SQIVND (reference sequence). The CDR3 is 14 residues long. The germline V and J ends were trimmed by 7 bases and 5 bases, with 12 bases remaining between them. Written as DNA, the CDR3 is TGTGCCAGTACCCCGGGAGAGAGGGCCAACGTCCTGACTTTC. This codes for CASTPGERANVLTF.

V usage is TRBV29-1 and J usage is TRBJ1-2; weak D call: TRBD1 (5 bases). Trimming left V 6 bases short and J 8 bases short, with 10 bases between. CDR1 is SQVTM and CDR2 is ANQGSEA in the germline V gene. This CDR3 contains 10 residues. CDR3 in amino acids: CSVPGSGYTF. In DNA, the CDR3 is TGCAGCGTACCAGGGTCCGGCTACACCTTC.

The chain links TRBV5-1 to TRBJ2-7; 9 nucleotides line up with TRBD1. V lost 4 bases to trimming and J lost 1 base; unmatched junction nucleotides: 9. This CDR3 has 16 residues. Germline V gene sequence: CDR1 SGHRS, CDR2 YFSETQ. CDR3 sequence: CASSGDRDRASYEQYF. CDR3 DNA sequence: TGCGCCAGCAGCGGAGACCGGGACAGGGCATCCTACGAGCAGTACTTC.

This clone occurred a few times. The rearrangement joins TRBV7-9 to TRBJ2-3, with unresolved D. V lost 8 bases to trimming and J lost 6 bases, with 9 bases between them. The CDR3 sequence is 11 residues long. Germline CDR1 is SEHNR and CDR2 is FQNEAQ (reference sequence). The CDR3 is CASRLRDTQYF. CDR3 nucleotide sequence: TGTGCCAGCCGATTACGCGATACGCAGTATTTT.

The chain combines TRBV29-1 with TRBJ2-3; 9 nucleotides agree with TRBD2. Germline CDR1 and CDR2: SQVTM and ANQGSEA. Losses at the gene ends were 4 bases for V and 6 bases for J; bases not matched to a gene: 11. This CDR3 is 15 amino acids long. CDR3 DNA: TGCAGCGTTGGACGTAGCGGGAGCGGGGCGGATACGCAGTATTTT. Translating it yields CSVGRSGSGADTQYF.

The chain uses TRBV4-2 and TRBJ2-7, with D hard to call. Germline V lookup: CDR1 LGHNA, CDR2 YNFKEQ. The CDR3 extends over 16 amino acids. Trimming stripped 0 bases from V and 7 bases from J, with 19 bases between. CDR3 region: CASSQDASNTGLEQYF. The CDR3 DNA reads TGTGCCAGCAGCCAAGATGCTTCCAACACCGGCCTGGAGCAGTACTTC.

This clone was detected only a few times. V usage is TRBV7-2 and J usage is TRBJ2-1; 8 nucleotides match TRBD2. CDR1 and CDR2 from the germline V gene are SGHTA and FQGNSA. The CDR3 has 11 amino acids. V shed 6 bases, J shed 14 bases, and the junction held 6 bases outside the gene matches. The DNA of the CDR3 is TGTGCCAGCAGTCCCGGGGGGGATGAGTTCTTC. This gives the protein CASSPGGDEFF.

The genes are TRBV29-1 and TRBJ2-1, with TRBD2 identical over 15 bases. Germline V gene sequence: CDR1 SQVTM, CDR2 ANQGSEA. Trimming cost V 3 bases and J 5 bases; bases outside gene matches: 5. This CDR3 region has 16 residues. CDR3 nucleotide sequence: TGCAGCGTTGAGGGGACTAGCGGGAGGCTGAACAATGAGCAGTTCTTC. This gives the protein CSVEGTSGRLNNEQFF.